Given below is one TCR beta chain in context. The RNA input was about 0.5 to 1 ug, and it was reverse transcribed with random hexamers. By means of immunoSEQ multiplex PCR, TCR beta CDR3 spanning 54 Vbeta and 13 Jbeta underwent amplification. TCRdb redid the calling of the immunoSEQ multiplex PCR reads with MiXCR, one entry per CDR3 protein. The sample holds about 140,000 distinct CDR3 sequences, 85% to 95% seen once. Germline CDR1 is MNHEY and CDR2 is SVGAGI. V was clipped by 2 bases and J by 2 bases, with 13 bases between them. The CDR3 sequence is 15 residues long. These data come from a study of CD8 T cells in Susac syndrome. TCR beta sequencing covered blood CD8+ and CD4+ T cells. It was negative isolation that provided the CD8+ and CD4+ T cells, whereas TEMRA cells were enriched by FACS.

The TCR originated in a human donor in good health. The sequenced sample was CD8+ T cells from PBMCs. The chain uses TRBV6-5 and TRBJ2-7; D is unclear. In nucleotides, the CDR3 is TGTGCCAGCAGTTACGGCCGAGACTGGACCTACGAGCAGTACTTC. This translates into CASSYGRDWTYEQYF.